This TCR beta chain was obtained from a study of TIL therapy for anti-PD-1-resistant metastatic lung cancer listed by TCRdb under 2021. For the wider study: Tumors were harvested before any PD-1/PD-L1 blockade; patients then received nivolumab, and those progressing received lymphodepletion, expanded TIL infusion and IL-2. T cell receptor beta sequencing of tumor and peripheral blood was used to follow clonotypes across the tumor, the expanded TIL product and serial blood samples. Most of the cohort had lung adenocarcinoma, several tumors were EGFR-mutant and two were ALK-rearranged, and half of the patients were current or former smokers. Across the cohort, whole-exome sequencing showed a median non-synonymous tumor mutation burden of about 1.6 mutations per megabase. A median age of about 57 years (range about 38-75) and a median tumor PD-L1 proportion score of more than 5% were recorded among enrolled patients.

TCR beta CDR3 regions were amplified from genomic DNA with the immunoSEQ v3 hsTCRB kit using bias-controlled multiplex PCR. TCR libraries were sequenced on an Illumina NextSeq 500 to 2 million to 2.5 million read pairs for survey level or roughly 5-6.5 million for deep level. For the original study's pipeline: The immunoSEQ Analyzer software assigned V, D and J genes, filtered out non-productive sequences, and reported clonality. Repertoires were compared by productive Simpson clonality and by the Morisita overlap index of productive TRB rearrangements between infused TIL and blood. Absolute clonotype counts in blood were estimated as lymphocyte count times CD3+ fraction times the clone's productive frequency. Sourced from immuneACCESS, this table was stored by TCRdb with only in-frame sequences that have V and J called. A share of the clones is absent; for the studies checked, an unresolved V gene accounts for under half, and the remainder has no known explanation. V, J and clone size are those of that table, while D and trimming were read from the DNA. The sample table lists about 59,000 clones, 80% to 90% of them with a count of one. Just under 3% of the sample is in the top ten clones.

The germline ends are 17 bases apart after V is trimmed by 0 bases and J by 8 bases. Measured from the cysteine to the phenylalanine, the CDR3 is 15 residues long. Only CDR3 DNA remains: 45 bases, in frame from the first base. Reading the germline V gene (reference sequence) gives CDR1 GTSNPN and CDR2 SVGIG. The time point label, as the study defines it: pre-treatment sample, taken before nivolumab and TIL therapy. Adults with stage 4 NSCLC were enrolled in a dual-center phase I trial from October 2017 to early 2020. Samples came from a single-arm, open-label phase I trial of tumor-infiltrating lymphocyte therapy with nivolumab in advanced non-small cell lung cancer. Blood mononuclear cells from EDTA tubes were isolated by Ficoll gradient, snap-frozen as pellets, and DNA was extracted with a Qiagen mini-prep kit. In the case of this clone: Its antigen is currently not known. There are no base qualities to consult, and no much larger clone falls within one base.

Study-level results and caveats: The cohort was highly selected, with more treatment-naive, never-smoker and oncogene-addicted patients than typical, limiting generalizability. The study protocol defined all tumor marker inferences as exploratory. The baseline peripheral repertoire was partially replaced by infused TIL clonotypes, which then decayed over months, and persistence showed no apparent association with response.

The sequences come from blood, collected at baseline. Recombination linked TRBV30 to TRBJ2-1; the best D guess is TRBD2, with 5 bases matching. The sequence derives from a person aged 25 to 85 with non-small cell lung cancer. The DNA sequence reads TGTGCCTGGAGTGTACCACACCTGCGGGTTTATGAGCAGTTCTTC. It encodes CAWSVPHLRVYEQFF. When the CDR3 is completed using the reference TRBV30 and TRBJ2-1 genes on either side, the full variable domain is SQTIHQWPATLVQPVGSPLSLECTVEGTSNPNLYWYRQAAGRGLQLLFYSVGIGQISSEVPQNLSASRPQDRQFILSSKKLLLSDSGFYLCAWSVPHLRVYEQFFGPGTRLTVL.